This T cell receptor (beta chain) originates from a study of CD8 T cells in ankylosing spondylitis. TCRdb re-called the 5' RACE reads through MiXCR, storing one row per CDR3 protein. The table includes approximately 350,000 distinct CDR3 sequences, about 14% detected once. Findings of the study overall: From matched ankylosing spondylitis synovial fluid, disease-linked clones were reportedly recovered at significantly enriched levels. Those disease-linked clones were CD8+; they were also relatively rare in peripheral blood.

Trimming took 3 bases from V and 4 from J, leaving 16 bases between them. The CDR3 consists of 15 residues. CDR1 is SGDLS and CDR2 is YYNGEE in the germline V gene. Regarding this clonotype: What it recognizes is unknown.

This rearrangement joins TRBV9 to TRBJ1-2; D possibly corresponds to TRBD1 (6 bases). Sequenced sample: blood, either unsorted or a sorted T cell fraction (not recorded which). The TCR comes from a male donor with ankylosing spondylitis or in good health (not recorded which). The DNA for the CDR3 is TGTGCCAGCAGCGAGGGGGTGGTGGAAGGCTATGGCTACACCTTC. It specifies CASSEGVVEGYGYTF.